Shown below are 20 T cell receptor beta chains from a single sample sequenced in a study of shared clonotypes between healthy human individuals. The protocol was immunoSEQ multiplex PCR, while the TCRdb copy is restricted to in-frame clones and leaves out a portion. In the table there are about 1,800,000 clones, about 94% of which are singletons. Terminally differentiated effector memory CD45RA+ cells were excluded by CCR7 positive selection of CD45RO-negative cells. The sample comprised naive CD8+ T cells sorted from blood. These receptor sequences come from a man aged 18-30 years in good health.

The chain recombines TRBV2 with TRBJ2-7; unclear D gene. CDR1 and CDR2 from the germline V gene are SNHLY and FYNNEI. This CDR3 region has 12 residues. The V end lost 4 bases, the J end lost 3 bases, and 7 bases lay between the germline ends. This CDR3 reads CASSALDYEQYF. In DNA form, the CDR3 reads TGTGCCAGCAGTGCCCTCGACTACGAGCAGTACTTC.

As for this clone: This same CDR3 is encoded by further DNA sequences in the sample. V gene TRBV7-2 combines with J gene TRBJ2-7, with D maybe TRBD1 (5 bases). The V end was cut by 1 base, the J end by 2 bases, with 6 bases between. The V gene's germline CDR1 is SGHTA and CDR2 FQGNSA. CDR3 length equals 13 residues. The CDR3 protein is CASSLEGAYEQYF. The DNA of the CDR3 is TGTGCCAGCAGCTTAGAAGGGGCCTACGAGCAGTACTTC.

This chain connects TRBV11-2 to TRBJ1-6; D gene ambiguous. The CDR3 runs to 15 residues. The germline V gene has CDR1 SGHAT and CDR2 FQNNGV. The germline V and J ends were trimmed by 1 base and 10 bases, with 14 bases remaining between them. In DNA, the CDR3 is TGTGCCAGCAGCTTAGGCGTAGGGAATAGCTCACCCCTCCACTTT. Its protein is CASSLGVGNSSPLHF.

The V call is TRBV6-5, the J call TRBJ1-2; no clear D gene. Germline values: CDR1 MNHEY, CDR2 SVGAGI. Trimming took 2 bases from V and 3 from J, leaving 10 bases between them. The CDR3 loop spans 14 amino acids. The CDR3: CASSYGEQDYGYTF. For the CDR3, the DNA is TGTGCCAGCAGTTACGGGGAACAAGACTATGGCTACACCTTC.

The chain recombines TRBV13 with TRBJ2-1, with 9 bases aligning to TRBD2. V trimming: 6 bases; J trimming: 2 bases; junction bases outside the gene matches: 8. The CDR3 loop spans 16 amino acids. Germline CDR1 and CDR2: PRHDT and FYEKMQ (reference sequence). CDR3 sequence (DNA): TGTGCCAGCAGGGACCGCGGGGGGGCCCCCTACAATGAGCAGTTCTTC. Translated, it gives CASRDRGGAPYNEQFF.

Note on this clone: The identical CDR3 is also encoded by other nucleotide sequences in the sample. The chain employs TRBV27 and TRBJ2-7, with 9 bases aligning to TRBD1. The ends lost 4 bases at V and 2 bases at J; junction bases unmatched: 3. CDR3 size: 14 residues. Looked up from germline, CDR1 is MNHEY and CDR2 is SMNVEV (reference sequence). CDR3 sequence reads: CASSSGQGPYEQYF. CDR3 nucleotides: TGTGCCAGCAGTTCGGGACAGGGCCCCTACGAGCAGTACTTC.

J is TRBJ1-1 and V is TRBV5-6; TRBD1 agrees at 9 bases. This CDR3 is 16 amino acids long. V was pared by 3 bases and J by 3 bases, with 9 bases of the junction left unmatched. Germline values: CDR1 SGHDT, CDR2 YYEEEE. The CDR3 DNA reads TGTGCCAGCAGCTGGGGTTTACAGGGGGCGCACACTGAAGCTTTCTTT. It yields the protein CASSWGLQGAHTEAFF. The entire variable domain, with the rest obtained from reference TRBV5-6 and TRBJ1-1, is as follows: DAGVTQSPTHLIKTRGQQVTLRCSPKSGHDTVSWYQQALGQGPQFIFQYYEEEERQRGNFPDRFSGHQFPNYSSELNVNALLLGDSALYLCASSWGLQGAHTEAFFGQGTRLTVV.

CDR3 region: CASSGLAGGYTGELFF. The CDR3 nucleotides are TGTGCCAGCAGTGGCCTAGCGGGGGGCTACACCGGGGAGCTGTTTTTT. This sequence joins TRBV6-1 and TRBJ2-2, with 11 bases lining up with TRBD2. Trimming took 4 bases from V and 3 from J; bases not matched to a gene: 4. In germline, CDR1 is MNHNS, CDR2 SASEGT. This CDR3 is 16 amino acids long.

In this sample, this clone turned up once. CDR3 residues: CARNRDSAHEQYF. As DNA, the CDR3 is TGTGCCAGAAACAGGGATTCGGCCCACGAGCAGTACTTC. The V and J genes are TRBV6-4 and TRBJ2-7, with D possibly TRBD1 on 6 matching bases. Germline CDR1 reads MRHNA; CDR2 reads SNTAGT. The CDR3 runs 13 residues. V lost 9 bases and J 5 bases, leaving 17 bases between the germline ends.

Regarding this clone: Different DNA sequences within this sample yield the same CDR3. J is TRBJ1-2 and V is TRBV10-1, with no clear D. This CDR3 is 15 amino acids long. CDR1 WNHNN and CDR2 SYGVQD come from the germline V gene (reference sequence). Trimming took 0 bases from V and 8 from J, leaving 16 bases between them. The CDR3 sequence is CASSESLGLKDGYTF. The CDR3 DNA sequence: TGCGCCAGCAGTGAGTCGTTAGGTCTCAAGGACGGCTACACCTTC.

CDR3 amino acids: CASSPGGGYEQFF. The DNA for the CDR3 is TGTGCCAGCAGTCCAGGGGGGGGGTATGAGCAGTTCTTC. The gene calls are TRBV27 and TRBJ2-1; D is tentatively TRBD1 or TRBD2 (7 bases each). Germline V lookup: CDR1 MNHEY, CDR2 SMNVEV (reference sequence). This CDR3 region has 13 residues. Trimming left V 5 bases short and J 8 bases short, with 13 bases between.

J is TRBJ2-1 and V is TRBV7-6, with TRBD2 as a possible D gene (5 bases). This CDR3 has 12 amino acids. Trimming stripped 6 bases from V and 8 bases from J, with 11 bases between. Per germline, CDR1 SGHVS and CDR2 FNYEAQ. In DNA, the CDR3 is TGTGCCAGCAGTTTGGACTCTTATGAGCAGTTCTTC. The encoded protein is CASSLDSYEQFF.

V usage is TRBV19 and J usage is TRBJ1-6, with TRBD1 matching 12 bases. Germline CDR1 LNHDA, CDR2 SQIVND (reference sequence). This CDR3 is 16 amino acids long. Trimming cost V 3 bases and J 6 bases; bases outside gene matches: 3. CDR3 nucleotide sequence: TGTGCCAGTAGTATCGGGACAGGGGGCTTTAATTCACCCCTCCACTTT. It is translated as CASSIGTGGFNSPLHF.

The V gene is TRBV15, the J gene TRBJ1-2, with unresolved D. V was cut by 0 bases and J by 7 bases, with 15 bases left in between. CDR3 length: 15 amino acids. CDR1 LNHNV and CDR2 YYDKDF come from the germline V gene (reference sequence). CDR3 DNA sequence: TGTGCCACCAGCAGAGATTTGATGGTGGTCTCTGGCTACACCTTC. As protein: CATSRDLMVVSGYTF.

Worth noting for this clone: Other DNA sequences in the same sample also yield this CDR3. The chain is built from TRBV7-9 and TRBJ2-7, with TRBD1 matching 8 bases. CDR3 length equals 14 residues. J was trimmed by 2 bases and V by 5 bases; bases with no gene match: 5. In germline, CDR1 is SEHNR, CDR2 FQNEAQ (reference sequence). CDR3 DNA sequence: TGTGCCAGCAGCCCTCCGGGACAGGCCTACGAGCAGTACTTC. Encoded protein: CASSPPGQAYEQYF.

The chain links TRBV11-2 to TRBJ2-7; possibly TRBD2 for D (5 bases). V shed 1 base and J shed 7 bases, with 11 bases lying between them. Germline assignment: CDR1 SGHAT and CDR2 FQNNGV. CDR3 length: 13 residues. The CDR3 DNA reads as TGTGCCAGCAGCTTAGTAACTGCGGGTGAGCAGTACTTC. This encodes CASSLVTAGEQYF. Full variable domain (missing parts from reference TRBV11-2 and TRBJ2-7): EAGVAQSPRYKIIEKRQSVAFWCNPISGHATLYWYQQILGQGPKLLIQFQNNGVVDDSQLPKDRFSAERLKGVDSTLKIQPAKLEDSAVYLCASSLVTAGEQYFGPGTRLTVT.

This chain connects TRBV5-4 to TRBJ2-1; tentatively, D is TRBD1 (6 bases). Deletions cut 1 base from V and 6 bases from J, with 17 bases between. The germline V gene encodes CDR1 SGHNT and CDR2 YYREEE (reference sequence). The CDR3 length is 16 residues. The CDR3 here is CASSLTGQGLTNEQFF. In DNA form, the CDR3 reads TGTGCCAGCAGCTTGACAGGGCAAGGTTTAACCAATGAGCAGTTCTTC.

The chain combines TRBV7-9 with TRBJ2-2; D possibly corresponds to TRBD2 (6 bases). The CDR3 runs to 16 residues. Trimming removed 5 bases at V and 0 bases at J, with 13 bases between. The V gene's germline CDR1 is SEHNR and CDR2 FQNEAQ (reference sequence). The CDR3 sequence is CASSLPGTANTGELFF. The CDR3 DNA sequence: TGTGCCAGCAGCCTCCCCGGGACTGCGAACACCGGGGAGCTGTTTTTT.

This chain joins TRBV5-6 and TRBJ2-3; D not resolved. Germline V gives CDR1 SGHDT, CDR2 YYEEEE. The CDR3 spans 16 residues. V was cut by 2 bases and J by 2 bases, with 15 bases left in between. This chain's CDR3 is CASSFDTPLSTDTQYF. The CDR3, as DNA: TGTGCCAGCAGCTTTGATACCCCTCTATCCACAGATACGCAGTATTTT.

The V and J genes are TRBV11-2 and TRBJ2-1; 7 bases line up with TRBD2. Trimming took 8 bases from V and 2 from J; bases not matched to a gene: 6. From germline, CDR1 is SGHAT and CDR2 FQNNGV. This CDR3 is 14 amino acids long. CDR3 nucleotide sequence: TGTGCCAGCTCCCCGAGCGGGGCCTACAATGAGCAGTTCTTC. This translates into CASSPSGAYNEQFF.